This T cell receptor beta chain stems from a study of blood T cell repertoires in COVID-19. Across the whole study: T cells, B-cell-depleted T cells, or PBMCs provided the cDNA or gDNA that served as material.

The CDR3 loop spans 16 amino acids. CDR1 and CDR2 from the germline V gene are ENHRY and SYGVKD. V was clipped by 0 bases and J by 6 bases; unmatched bases: 5. Under the authors' procedure: Nucleated cell number was recorded as an estimate derived from reference gene primer amplification. TCRdb keeps only in-frame clones here, not all; method: immunoSEQ multiplex PCR. V, J and clone size derive from that table, while D and trimming were established from the DNA sequence. The data show about 190,000 clones, about 86% seen once. The sample comprised peripheral blood. The chain carries TRBV10-3 and TRBJ2-1, with TRBD2 identical over 10 bases. The sequence was collected from a young woman with active or convalescent COVID-19. The chain's CDR3 is CAISESWLAGANEQFF. The CDR3, as DNA: TGTGCCATCAGTGAGTCGTGGCTAGCGGGAGCCAATGAGCAGTTCTTC.